These 23 T cell receptor beta chains originate from one sample sequenced in a study of blood T cell repertoires in COVID-19. Sequencing was performed with immunoSEQ multiplex PCR; in TCRdb, only in-frame clones are kept and a portion is missing. The sample comprises approximately 310,000 clones, around 86% of which are singletons, and around 4.8% rests with the top ten. Sample: PBMCs or T cells enriched from blood (not recorded which). The receptors shown here come from a man aged 60-69 years who had recovered from COVID-19.

The chain employs TRBV9 and TRBJ2-1; 10 bases line up with TRBD2. The CDR3 loop spans 16 amino acids. The trim removed 3 bases at V and 0 bases at J, leaving 3 bases unmatched. Germline CDR1 and CDR2: SGDLS and YYNGEE. CDR3 protein: CASSGGLAVSYNEQFF. CDR3 sequence (DNA): TGTGCCAGCAGCGGCGGACTAGCGGTCTCCTACAATGAGCAGTTCTTC.

This chain joins TRBV19 and TRBJ1-5; tentatively, D is TRBD1 (6 bases). V lost 7 bases to trimming and J lost 3 bases, with 10 bases between them. This CDR3 contains 13 residues. In germline, CDR1 is LNHDA, CDR2 SQIVND (reference sequence). CDR3 amino acids: CASMGAPNQPQHF. In DNA, the CDR3 is TGTGCCAGTATGGGGGCCCCCAATCAGCCCCAGCATTTT.

This clone was picked up one time. The chain links TRBV30 to TRBJ2-1; 10 nucleotides align to TRBD1. CDR1 GTSNPN and CDR2 SVGIG come from the germline V gene (reference sequence). The CDR3 spans 15 residues. V lost 2 bases and J lost 6; bases outside the gene matches: 7. The DNA of the CDR3 is TGTGCCTGGAGTTTTCCCGGGACAGGGGCCAATGAGCAGTTCTTC. It specifies CAWSFPGTGANEQFF.

DNA of the CDR3: TGTGCCAGCAGTGAAACGGGGGAATGGTACAATGAGCAGTTCTTC. It specifies CASSETGEWYNEQFF. The V call is TRBV6-1, the J call TRBJ2-1; the D gene is possibly TRBD2 (6 bases). CDR3 size: 15 residues. Germline V lookup: CDR1 MNHNS, CDR2 SASEGT. The V end was cut by 2 bases, the J end by 4 bases, with 12 bases between.

The genes are TRBV28 and TRBJ2-5, with TRBD2 matching over 15 bases. Germline V CDR1 and CDR2: MDHEN, SYDVKM. The CDR3 spans 18 residues. J lost 4 bases, V lost 1 base, and 7 bases had no gene match. CDR3 coding DNA: TGTGCCAGCAGTTTATCTGGACTAGCGGGAGGGAAACCAGAGACCCAGTACTTC. It yields the protein CASSLSGLAGGKPETQYF.

The rearrangement links TRBV29-1 to TRBJ2-7, with D possibly TRBD2 on 5 matching bases. V gave up 3 bases and J gave up 2 bases, with 14 bases separating them. The CDR3 contains 14 residues. From germline, CDR1 is SQVTM and CDR2 ANQGSEA. The CDR3 sequence: CSVETPGTAYEQYF. The CDR3 region has the DNA TGCAGCGTTGAGACCCCGGGAACCGCCTACGAGCAGTACTTC.

This chain connects TRBV7-9 to TRBJ1-1, with TRBD1 as a possible D gene (5 bases). Trimming removed 2 bases from V and 3 bases from J, with 10 bases in between. Looked up from germline, CDR1 is SEHNR and CDR2 is FQNEAQ (reference sequence). The CDR3 runs to 14 residues. CDR3 DNA: TGTGCCAGCAGCTTAAGCGCAGGGTACACTGAAGCTTTCTTT. It translates to CASSLSAGYTEAFF.

The chain has TRBV5-1 and TRBJ1-1; tentatively, D is TRBD1 (6 bases). Germline V CDR1 and CDR2: SGHRS, YFSETQ. Trimming pared 6 bases from V and 5 bases from J, leaving 11 bases between. The CDR3 sequence is 12 residues long. The CDR3 protein is CASNTQGTEAFF. The CDR3 DNA follows: TGCGCCAGCAACACCCAGGGGACTGAAGCTTTCTTT.

This chain joins TRBV15 and TRBJ1-5, with D hard to call. Germline lookup yields CDR1 LNHNV and CDR2 YYDKDF (reference sequence). The length of the CDR3 is 15 residues. V gave up 0 bases and J gave up 1 base, with 7 bases separating them. The CDR3 protein is CATSRDRASNQPQHF. CDR3 nucleotides: TGTGCCACCAGCAGAGACCGCGCCAGCAATCAGCCCCAGCATTTT.

The gene calls are TRBV30 and TRBJ1-1, with no clear D. From germline, CDR1 is GTSNPN and CDR2 SVGIG (reference sequence). Trimming removed 7 bases from V and 0 bases from J, with 12 bases in between. The length of the CDR3 is 13 residues. The CDR3 is CASCPELNTEAFF. In DNA, the CDR3 is TGTGCCTCCTGCCCGGAGTTGAACACTGAAGCTTTCTTT.

The chain uses TRBV2 and TRBJ1-4; 8 nucleotides line up with TRBD1. Looked up from germline, CDR1 is SNHLY and CDR2 is FYNNEI. The CDR3 consists of 15 residues. Trimming at V came to 6 bases and at J to 7 bases, leaving 10 bases not matched to a gene. CDR3 in DNA: TGTGCCAGCAGGGTTCGGACAGGGCAGTTTGAAAAACTGTTTTTT. It specifies CASRVRTGQFEKLFF.

This sequence joins TRBV5-4 and TRBJ2-2, with 9 bases fitting TRBD2. V gave up 3 bases and J gave up 1 base; unmatched junction bases: 4. Germline V gene lookup returns CDR1 SGHNT and CDR2 YYREEE (reference sequence). The CDR3 loop spans 16 amino acids. CDR3: CASSSKTSGNTGELFF. The CDR3 DNA reads as TGTGCCAGCAGCTCCAAGACTAGCGGGAACACCGGGGAGCTGTTTTTT.

The V gene is TRBV3-1 (or the pseudogene TRBV3-2), the J gene TRBJ2-7; 7 nucleotides agree with TRBD1. With V trimmed by 4 bases and J by 3 bases, 9 bases remained unmatched. The CDR3 has 15 amino acids. Germline CDR1 and CDR2: LGHDT and YNNKEL (reference sequence). CDR3 DNA sequence: TGTGCCAGCAGCCGTGGGACAGATCCTCGCTACGAGCAGTACTTC. This codes for CASSRGTDPRYEQYF.

V usage is TRBV5-1 and J usage is TRBJ1-3; 9 bases fit TRBD1. Trimming removed 4 bases from V and 0 bases from J; junction bases left unmatched: 8. The germline V gene encodes CDR1 SGHRS and CDR2 YFSETQ. This CDR3 region has 17 residues. This CDR3 reads CASSGGQGTSSGNTIYF. In nucleotides, the CDR3 is TGCGCCAGCAGCGGAGGACAGGGGACGAGCTCTGGAAACACCATATATTTT.

This sequence joins TRBV6-4 and TRBJ2-3; 7 nucleotides align to TRBD1. In germline, CDR1 is MRHNA, CDR2 SNTAGT. The CDR3 covers 16 residues. The ends lost 5 bases at V and 1 base at J; junction bases unmatched: 9. DNA for the CDR3: TGTGCCAGCAGTTACAGACAGGGCGTTTGCACAGATACGCAGTATTTT. Amino acid sequence: CASSYRQGVCTDTQYF.

The chain is built from TRBV2 and TRBJ1-5; 8 bases are a match to TRBD1. The CDR3 totals 16 residues. V lost 6 bases, J lost 6 bases, and 13 bases stayed unmatched. CDR1 and CDR2 from the germline V gene are SNHLY and FYNNEI. As DNA, the CDR3 is TGTGCCAGCAGCCATAGCAAGACAGGGGACGTTCAGCCCCAGCATTTT. It specifies CASSHSKTGDVQPQHF.

The sample holds a few counts of this clone. This sequence joins TRBV2 and TRBJ2-1, with D tentatively TRBD1 (6 bases). The CDR3 is made up of 11 amino acids. V lost 6 bases to trimming and J lost 7 bases, with 7 bases between them. Looked up from germline, CDR1 is SNHLY and CDR2 is FYNNEI. In DNA, the CDR3 is TGTGCCAGCAGACAGGGTAATGAGCAGTTCTTC. It yields the protein CASRQGNEQFF.

J is TRBJ1-4 and V is TRBV9; possible D gene TRBD1, 5 bases. CDR3 length equals 15 residues. CDR1 SGDLS and CDR2 YYNGEE come from the germline V gene. V gave up 0 bases and J gave up 5 bases, with 11 bases separating them. The CDR3 coding sequence is TGTGCCAGCAGCGTAGTAGGGAGGGGAAATGAAAAACTGTTTTTT. Its protein is CASSVVGRGNEKLFF.

The chain has TRBV5-6 and TRBJ1-3; 7 bases are shared with TRBD1. Unmatched junction bases numbered 2, after V lost 3 bases and J lost 2 bases. The CDR3 is 14 amino acids. The germline CDR1 and CDR2 sequences are SGHDT and YYEEEE. CDR3 nucleotide sequence: TGTGCCAGCAGCTGGGGACAGACTGGAAACACCATATATTTT. This gives the protein CASSWGQTGNTIYF.

The genes are TRBV27 and TRBJ1-2; 8 bases match TRBD1. Germline CDR1 is MNHEY and CDR2 is SMNVEV (reference sequence). The CDR3 is 14 amino acids. The V and J ends lost 6 bases and 7 bases, in that order; junction bases with no gene match: 10. CDR3 DNA sequence: TGTGCCAGCAGCCCAAGCCAGGGGGCCGGTGGCTACACCTTC. Translated, it gives CASSPSQGAGGYTF.

The genes are TRBV24-1 and TRBJ2-5; TRBD2 aligns across 9 bases. Losses at the gene ends were 1 base for V and 2 bases for J; bases not matched to a gene: 4. The CDR3 has 16 amino acids. The germline V gene encodes CDR1 KGHDR and CDR2 SFDVKD. The CDR3 sequence is CATSDFLAGRQETQYF. Here the CDR3 DNA reads TGTGCCACCAGTGATTTTCTAGCGGGGCGACAAGAGACCCAGTACTTC.

The chain is built from TRBV11-2 and TRBJ2-7; the match to TRBD2 covers 8 bases. The length of the CDR3 is 15 residues. Trimming took 6 bases from V and 1 from J; bases not matched to a gene: 8. Germline V CDR1 and CDR2: SGHAT, FQNNGV. The CDR3 DNA reads TGTGCCAGCAGAATAGCGGGGCCCTCATCCTACGAGCAGTACTTC. This encodes CASRIAGPSSYEQYF.

V usage is TRBV18 and J usage is TRBJ2-2; TRBD2 agrees at 11 bases. In germline, CDR1 is KGHSH, CDR2 LQKENI. CDR3 length: 18 amino acids. J was trimmed by 4 bases and V by 1 base; bases with no gene match: 8. The CDR3 nucleotides read TGTGCCAGCTCACCACTAGCGGGAGGGCCCTCCGGCACCGGGGAGCTGTTTTTT. This encodes CASSPLAGGPSGTGELFF.